One sample yielded the 23 T cell receptor beta chains listed below, sequenced in a study of blood T cell repertoires in COVID-19. Clones were sequenced by immunoSEQ multiplex PCR, and TCRdb holds only the in-frame ones, with some missing. Among around 57,000 clones listed, 75% to 90% were seen once. The sample comprised peripheral blood. All receptors derive from a human donor in a cohort sampled during active COVID-19.

The chain joins TRBV5-6 to TRBJ1-2; possible D gene TRBD1, 5 bases. The CDR3 is 15 residues long. CDR1 SGHDT and CDR2 YYEEEE come from the germline V gene. The V gene lost 0 bases and the J gene lost 7 bases, with 16 bases spanning the gap. The CDR3 sequence: CASSLAYEAGAGYTF. CDR3 in DNA: TGTGCCAGCAGCTTGGCCTACGAAGCTGGGGCTGGCTACACCTTC.

This clone was counted once. This sequence joins TRBV19 and TRBJ2-1; 7 nucleotides agree with TRBD2. Germline CDR1 reads LNHDA; CDR2 reads SQIVND (reference sequence). CDR3 length: 16 residues. V shed 5 bases, J shed 1 base, and the junction held 8 bases outside the gene matches. CDR3: CASSRGGSASYNEQFF. The DNA of the CDR3 is TGTGCCAGTAGTCGGGGCGGGAGCGCTTCCTACAATGAGCAGTTCTTC. Full variable domain (rest looked up from reference TRBV19 and TRBJ2-1): DGGITQSPKYLFRKEGQNVTLSCEQNLNHDAMYWYRQDPGQGLRLIYYSQIVNDFQKGDIAEGYSVSREKKESFPLTVTSAQKNPTAFYLCASSRGGSASYNEQFFGPGTRLTVL.

The chain is built from TRBV2 and TRBJ2-7; possible D gene TRBD2, 6 bases. The CDR3 has 13 amino acids. V lost 4 bases, J lost 6 bases, and 13 bases lay in between. Germline CDR1 and CDR2: SNHLY and FYNNEI. CDR3 amino acids: CASSALQEGEQYF. The CDR3 coding sequence is TGTGCCAGCAGTGCATTACAGGAGGGCGAGCAGTACTTC. Full variable domain (rest looked up from reference TRBV2 and TRBJ2-7): EPEVTQTPSHQVTQMGQEVILRCVPISNHLYFYWYRQILGQKVEFLVSFYNNEISEKSEIFDDQFSVERPDGSNFTLKIRSTKLEDSAMYFCASSALQEGEQYFGPGTRLTVT.

The V call is TRBV14, the J call TRBJ2-7, with TRBD1 identical over 8 bases. V dropped 2 bases and J dropped 4; count of bases not matched to a gene: 4. Per germline, CDR1 SGHDN and CDR2 FVKESK. The CDR3 has 14 amino acids. CDR3 residues: CASSQRTGRYEQYF. The DNA for the CDR3 is TGTGCCAGCAGCCAACGGACAGGGAGGTACGAGCAGTACTTC.

Written as DNA, the CDR3 is TGTGCCAGCAGCTATCTACCTAGCTTAAAGGGACTAGCGGGGGGTCACACCGGGGAGCTGTTTTTT. This translates into CASSYLPSLKGLAGGHTGELFF. The rearrangement joins TRBV21-1 to TRBJ2-2; the table names TRBD2, a call not compared with the DNA. TRBV21-1 is a documented pseudogene. The CDR3 runs 22 residues.

The chain combines TRBV27 with TRBJ1-1, with TRBD1 matching over 7 bases. V shed 5 bases and J 5 bases; nucleotides not matched to a gene: 11. Germline V gene lookup returns CDR1 MNHEY and CDR2 SMNVEV (reference sequence). This CDR3 spans 15 amino acids. DNA of the CDR3: TGTGCCAGCAGTATCTCCCTCAGGGGGGCAACTGAAGCTTTCTTT. It translates to CASSISLRGATEAFF.

The CDR3 protein is CASSFSGQSLYGYTF. In DNA form, the CDR3 reads TGTGCCAGCAGCTTTAGTGGACAGAGCTTGTATGGCTACACCTTC. The chain couples TRBV7-8 to TRBJ1-2; TRBD1 might be the D (6 bases). CDR1 SGHVS and CDR2 FQNEAQ come from the germline V gene. Trimming removed 3 bases at V and 5 bases at J, with 16 bases between. CDR3 length: 15 residues.

The chain recombines TRBV3-1 (or the pseudogene TRBV3-2) with TRBJ2-7; D gene ambiguous. The V end lost 1 base, the J end lost 9 bases, and 10 bases lay between the germline ends. Germline V gene sequence: CDR1 LGHDT, CDR2 YNNKEL (reference sequence). The CDR3 runs to 12 residues. CDR3 sequence: CASSQVSSRQYF. The CDR3, as DNA: TGTGCCAGCAGCCAAGTAAGTAGTCGGCAGTACTTC.

This clone was recorded once. CDR3 sequence: CASSDWPSGANVLTF. CDR3 coding DNA: TGTGCCAGCAGTGACTGGCCCTCTGGGGCCAACGTCCTGACTTTC. V usage is TRBV6-4 and J usage is TRBJ2-6, with unresolved D. V shed 1 base and J shed 0 bases, with 4 bases lying between them. The germline V gene encodes CDR1 MRHNA and CDR2 SNTAGT. There are 15 residues in the CDR3.

The rearrangement uses TRBV6-5 and TRBJ2-5; 7 positions agree with TRBD1. The CDR3 sequence is 15 residues long. Germline trimming cut 7 bases from V and 2 bases from J; bases unmatched to any gene: 10. Germline CDR1 MNHEY, CDR2 SVGAGI. CDR3 in amino acids: CASIRDRYLQETQYF. Here the CDR3 DNA reads TGTGCCAGCATTAGGGACAGATACCTTCAAGAGACCCAGTACTTC.

The chain has TRBV6-1 and TRBJ1-2; possible D gene TRBD1, 6 bases. V was clipped by 2 bases and J by 3 bases, with 10 bases between them. Germline V lookup: CDR1 MNHNS, CDR2 SASEGT. The CDR3 is 14 residues long. CDR3 coding DNA: TGTGCCAGCAGTGAATGGGGGCTCGACTATGGCTACACCTTC. Its translation is CASSEWGLDYGYTF.

V usage is TRBV30 and J usage is TRBJ1-4; D gene unclear. Trimming pared 4 bases from V and 0 bases from J, leaving 3 bases between. This CDR3 has 12 amino acids. Germline V gives CDR1 GTSNPN, CDR2 SVGIG (reference sequence). The chain's CDR3 is CAWTATNEKLFF. In DNA, the CDR3 is TGTGCCTGGACAGCAACTAATGAAAAACTGTTTTTT.

The chain carries TRBV18 and TRBJ1-5; D remains ambiguous. CDR1 and CDR2 from the germline V gene are KGHSH and LQKENI. V shed 2 bases and J shed 9 bases, with 11 bases lying between them. The CDR3 spans 13 residues. The CDR3 sequence: CASSPDISGPQHF. DNA for the CDR3: TGTGCCAGCTCACCAGATATTTCCGGGCCCCAGCATTTT.

The V gene is TRBV19, the J gene TRBJ1-2; no clear D. Germline V lookup: CDR1 LNHDA, CDR2 SQIVND (reference sequence). Trimming cost V 7 bases and J 7 bases, with 13 bases left between them. The CDR3 runs to 12 residues. The CDR3, as DNA: TGTGCCAGTACGGGGAGCTCGTTTGGCTACACCTTC. Encoded protein: CASTGSSFGYTF.

The chain joins TRBV5-4 to TRBJ2-2; 7 bases fit TRBD2. The CDR3 covers 15 residues. Germline-derived CDR1 and CDR2 are SGHNT and YYREEE (reference sequence). Losses at the gene ends were 4 bases for V and 0 bases for J; bases not matched to a gene: 3. In DNA form, the CDR3 reads TGTGCCAGCAGCGGGGGACTATCGAACACCGGGGAGCTGTTTTTT. Amino acids: CASSGGLSNTGELFF.

This chain connects TRBV19 to TRBJ2-7; weak D call: TRBD1 (6 bases). Looked up from germline, CDR1 is LNHDA and CDR2 is SQIVND (reference sequence). The germline V and J ends were trimmed by 7 bases and 0 bases, with 16 bases remaining between them. This CDR3 is built from 15 residues. For the CDR3, the DNA is TGTGCCAGTAACGAACGAGGGGGAAGCTCCTACGAGCAGTACTTC. Its protein product is CASNERGGSSYEQYF.

The CDR3 coding sequence is TGTGCCAGCACCGGGACTAGCGTCGCCTACGAGCAGTACTTC. Translated, it gives CASTGTSVAYEQYF. V is TRBV6-5 and J is TRBJ2-7; TRBD2 aligns across 10 bases. CDR1 MNHEY and CDR2 SVGAGI come from the germline V gene. The CDR3 has 14 amino acids. V dropped 7 bases and J dropped 2; count of bases not matched to a gene: 5.

This clone was recorded once. This sequence joins TRBV9 and TRBJ1-4, with D possibly TRBD1 on 5 matching bases. Germline values: CDR1 SGDLS, CDR2 YYNGEE. The CDR3 spans 12 residues. V lost 0 bases and J 10 bases, leaving 7 bases between the germline ends. The CDR3 is CASSVGGGKLFF. The CDR3 DNA sequence: TGTGCCAGCAGCGTAGGCGGGGGAAAACTGTTTTTT.

This sequence joins TRBV19 and TRBJ2-7; D possibly corresponds to TRBD1 (6 bases). The CDR3 consists of 14 residues. Germline V CDR1 and CDR2: LNHDA, SQIVND (reference sequence). V lost 5 bases and J lost 0, with 11 bases in between. The CDR3 nucleotides read TGTGCCAGTAGTTTTCAGGGGAACTCCTACGAGCAGTACTTC. The encoded protein is CASSFQGNSYEQYF. Combining the CDR3 with reference TRBV19 and TRBJ2-7 gives the whole variable domain DGGITQSPKYLFRKEGQNVTLSCEQNLNHDAMYWYRQDPGQGLRLIYYSQIVNDFQKGDIAEGYSVSREKKESFPLTVTSAQKNPTAFYLCASSFQGNSYEQYFGPGTRLTVT.

This clone was detected only a few times. V is TRBV5-1 and J is TRBJ2-2; the match to TRBD1 covers 9 bases. Germline trimming cut 4 bases from V and 6 bases from J; bases unmatched to any gene: 7. This CDR3 contains 15 residues. The germline gives CDR1 SGHRS, CDR2 YFSETQ. The CDR3 nucleotides are TGCGCCAGCAGCCTTGGGACAGGGCGGGCCGGGGAGCTGTTTTTT. This sequence encodes CASSLGTGRAGELFF.

V gene TRBV30 combines with J gene TRBJ2-2; TRBD2 matches at 7 bases. The V and J ends lost 1 base and 7 bases, in that order; junction bases with no gene match: 3. This CDR3 contains 13 residues. Germline CDR1 is GTSNPN and CDR2 is SVGIG (reference sequence). The DNA of the CDR3 is TGTGCCTGGAGTGCGGGGGGTGTCGGGGAGCTGTTTTTT. It codes for CAWSAGGVGELFF. Variable domain in full (rest from reference TRBV30 and TRBJ2-2): SQTIHQWPATLVQPVGSPLSLECTVEGTSNPNLYWYRQAAGRGLQLLFYSVGIGQISSEVPQNLSASRPQDRQFILSSKKLLLSDSGFYLCAWSAGGVGELFFGEGSRLTVL.

V and J are TRBV3-1 (or the pseudogene TRBV3-2) and TRBJ2-7, with 7 nucleotides matching TRBD1. V trimming: 4 bases; J trimming: 5 bases; junction bases outside the gene matches: 5. CDR1 is LGHDT, CDR2 YNNKEL, per germline (reference sequence). The CDR3 covers 13 residues. The CDR3 is CASSRWTGDEQYF. CDR3 sequence (DNA): TGTGCCAGCAGCCGATGGACAGGCGACGAGCAGTACTTC.

In this sample, this clone turned up once. The V and J genes are TRBV6-6 and TRBJ2-5; D call uncertain. Per germline, CDR1 MNHNY and CDR2 SVGAGI (reference sequence). The CDR3 extends over 16 amino acids. V was trimmed by 5 bases and J by 9 bases, leaving 25 bases between them. CDR3 DNA sequence: TGTGCCAGCAGTCCGCTACTGGTCCGGATCCAAGCGTCCCAGTACTTC. Its protein is CASSPLLVRIQASQYF.